Listed below are T cell receptor beta chains from one sample, sequenced in a study of metastatic and nonmetastatic thyroid tumors. TCRdb re-clonotyped the PCR reads via MiXCR. The sample includes 85,000 to 95,000 clones, 15% seen only once; the top ten take 3.6%. The specimen was blood. These receptors came from a female donor with papillary thyroid cancer or a benign thyroid nodule (not recorded which). Some clones in this sample may be carry-over from other donors' samples. Each CDR3 is given with its conserved first and last residue. A D gene is named only where the DNA matches it firmly. A clone size is listed for some rows: how often the clone was seen (once, few, many), or a class if it is expanded.

J	size	V	D	DNA	CDR3
TRBJ1-2	many	TRBV3-1	.	TGTGCCAGCAGCCAGACGGACTATGGCTACACCTTC	CASSQTDYGYTF
TRBJ2-1	few	TRBV6-1	TRBD2	TGTGCCAGCAGTCCGACTAGCGGGGTCTACAATGAGCAGTTCTTC	CASSPTSGVYNEQFF
TRBJ2-7	many	TRBV29-1	TRBD2	TGCAGCGTCCGATTACGGGGGGGCGTCTACGAGCAGTACTTC	CSVRLRGGVYEQYF
TRBJ1-3	many	TRBV6-1	.	TGTGCCAGCAGTGCCAGGGGCTACTCTGGAAACACCATATATTTT	CASSARGYSGNTIYF
TRBJ2-7	.	TRBV6-1	TRBD1	TGTGTCAGCAGTGAAGCGTACAGGGGCCCGTGGTACGAGCAGTACTTC	CVSSEAYRGPWYEQYF
TRBJ2-2	many	TRBV7-3	.	TGTGCCAGCAGCTTAACGGGCGGTAGCGAGACCGCCGGGGAGCTGTTTTTT	CASSLTGGSETAGELFF
TRBJ2-4	many	TRBV29-1	TRBD1	TGCAGCGTTTTAAAGGGGACAGGAGGGGGAAACATTCAGTACTTC	CSVLKGTGGGNIQYF
TRBJ1-1	.	TRBV12-3/TRBV12-4	.	TGCGCCAGCAGTTTATCACGGGTTGCGGGAACTGAAGCTTTCTTT	CASSLSRVAGTEAFF
TRBJ2-5	many	TRBV9	.	TGTGCCAGCAGCTCTCTCGGGACCCAAGAGACCCAGTACTTC	CASSSLGTQETQYF
TRBJ1-6	few	TRBV5-6	TRBD1	TGTGCCAGCAGCCCGAACATGGGACAGCCTAATTATTATAATTCACCCCTCCACTTT	CASSPNMGQPNYYNSPLHF
TRBJ2-5	many	TRBV7-9	.	TGTGCCAGCAGCTTAGTTCCCAGTAAATGGAAAGAGACCCAGTACTTC	CASSLVPSKWKETQYF
TRBJ1-6	medium-sized	TRBV2	.	TGTGCCAGCAGTGGGGGACACATATATAATTCACCCCTCCACTTT	CASSGGHIYNSPLHF
TRBJ1-2	.	TRBV20-1	.	TGCAATGCTAGGGAAGTCAGGAACTATGGCTACACCTTC	CNAREVRNYGYTF
TRBJ1-1	many	TRBV7-9	.	TGTGCCAGCAGCACCCCAGGGATGAACACTGAAGCTTTCTTT	CASSTPGMNTEAFF
TRBJ1-6	.	TRBV28	TRBD1	TGTGCCAGCAGTTTGTCCGGGACAGGGCTGCTACTTTCACCCCTACACTTT	CASSLSGTGLLLSPLHF
TRBJ2-4	many	TRBV20-1	.	TGCAGTGCTAAGACTGTTCAGAACATTCAGTACTTC	CSAKTVQNIQYF
TRBJ2-7	.	TRBV10-1	.	TGCGCCAGCGGGTTAAGACAGACCTCCTACGAGCAGTACTTC	CASGLRQTSYEQYF
TRBJ1-2	few	TRBV4-1	TRBD1	TGCGCCAGCAGCCCGGGGACAGGGGCGAACTATGGCTACACCTTC	CASSPGTGANYGYTF
TRBJ2-7	few	TRBV28	.	TGTGCCAGCAGTGGTGGTAACGAGCAGTACTTC	CASSGGNEQYF
TRBJ2-3	few	TRBV27	.	TGTGCCAGCAGTTTTGTAGCCGGCACATATACGCAGTATTTT	CASSFVAGTYTQYF
TRBJ1-2	many	TRBV9	.	TGTGCCAGCAGTGGGGGTTGGGGCTACACCTTC	CASSGGWGYTF
TRBJ2-3	few	TRBV7-9	TRBD1	TGTGCCAGCAGCTCGACAGGGTCCACAGATACGCAGTATTTT	CASSSTGSTDTQYF
TRBJ2-1	many	TRBV4-1	.	TGCGCCAGCAGCCACCCCTTAGGCAATGAGCAGTTCTTC	CASSHPLGNEQFF
TRBJ2-6	.	TRBV27	.	TGTGCCAGCAGTGAGTTCCGCTCTGGGGCCAACGTCCTGACTTTC	CASSEFRSGANVLTF
TRBJ2-5	.	TRBV7-2	.	TGTGCCAGCAGCTTAATGCTAGGGCTAGCTGGGGTTGAGACCCAGTACTTC	CASSLMLGLAGVETQYF
TRBJ1-6	.	TRBV15	.	TGTGCCACCAGCAGAGATTCGCCTGCGCCAGGGCTTCGTCCACCCCTCCACTTT	CATSRDSPAPGLRPPLHF
TRBJ2-7	many	TRBV7-2	TRBD2	TGTGCCAGCAGCTTGGGGACTAGCCTCCACGAGCAGTACTTC	CASSLGTSLHEQYF
TRBJ2-5	many	TRBV6-4	TRBD2	TGTGCCAGCAGTGAGCGGGGGGGAGAGACCCAGTACTTC	CASSERGGETQYF
TRBJ2-5	many	TRBV18	.	TGTGCCAGCTCACCGCGGGACAGCCTACAAGAGACCCAGTACTTC	CASSPRDSLQETQYF
TRBJ1-4	.	TRBV20-1	.	TGCAGTGCTAGATCTTTATTGCGGACAAAGAAAGGAAAACTGTTTTTT	CSARSLLRTKKGKLFF
TRBJ2-7	many	TRBV20-1	TRBD2	TGCAGTGCCATTAGCGGGGGCGCCACCTACGAGCAGTACTTC	CSAISGGATYEQYF
TRBJ2-7	few	TRBV7-2	.	TGTGCCAGCAGCTTGGGGGGTGGGCGAACCGAGCAGTACTTC	CASSLGGGRTEQYF
TRBJ2-2	many	TRBV5-1	TRBD1	TGCGCCAGCCGGACAGGGGTACCATACACCGGGGAGCTGTTTTTT	CASRTGVPYTGELFF
TRBJ2-5	.	TRBV9	.	TGTGCCAGCATCGTAACGCCCGGAGAGACCCAGTACTTC	CASIVTPGETQYF
TRBJ1-1	many	TRBV19	.	TGTGCCAGTAGTATCCCGTCAGGGGTGAGCACTGAAGCTTTCTTT	CASSIPSGVSTEAFF
TRBJ2-7	.	TRBV19	.	TGTGCCAGTAGTAGGCTTATCGTGGGGACCGTCTCGTCCCACGAGCAGTACTTC	CASSRLIVGTVSSHEQYF
TRBJ2-7	.	TRBV3-1	.	TGTGCCAGCAGCCAAGTGTGTGGGGCCATTAACTACGAGCAGTACTTC	CASSQVCGAINYEQYF
TRBJ2-1	many	TRBV12-3/TRBV12-4	.	TGTGCCAGCAGTGGAACCAGCTCCTACAATGAGCAGTTCTTC	CASSGTSSYNEQFF
TRBJ2-7	many	TRBV5-1	TRBD2	TGCGCCAGCAACTTGGATACTAGCGGGGACTCCTACGAGCAGTACTTC	CASNLDTSGDSYEQYF
TRBJ2-3	.	TRBV7-2	.	TGTGCCAGCAGCAAGACTATTCTTACAGATACGCAGTATTTT	CASSKTILTDTQYF